The clone carrying this T cell receptor (beta chain) was seen a few times. What it binds is unknown. Sequence at one end of the junction differs from germline and may be a read error. A J-beta primer mix and a sample-barcoded 5' primer were used in a second PCR of about 7 to 12 cycles. From the 5' RACE reads, TCRdb called clonotypes with MiXCR, one entry per CDR3 protein. The sample lists 1.8 million or so distinct CDR3 sequences; around 40% were seen once. The record originates from a study of blood T cells in healthy people across ages. Regarding the study as a whole: When one million T cells were used, diversity estimates were thought to be underestimates.

From germline, CDR1 is SNHLY and CDR2 FYNNEI. The CDR3 sequence is 15 residues long. Sequenced material: blood. This receptor was obtained from a human donor in good health. The rearrangement uses TRBV2 and TRBJ2-3, with TRBD1 matching 9 bases. The CDR3 sequence is CASKLTTGGTDTRYF. In DNA form, the CDR3 reads TGTGCCAGCAAACTAACGACAGGGGGTACAGATACGCGGTATTTT.